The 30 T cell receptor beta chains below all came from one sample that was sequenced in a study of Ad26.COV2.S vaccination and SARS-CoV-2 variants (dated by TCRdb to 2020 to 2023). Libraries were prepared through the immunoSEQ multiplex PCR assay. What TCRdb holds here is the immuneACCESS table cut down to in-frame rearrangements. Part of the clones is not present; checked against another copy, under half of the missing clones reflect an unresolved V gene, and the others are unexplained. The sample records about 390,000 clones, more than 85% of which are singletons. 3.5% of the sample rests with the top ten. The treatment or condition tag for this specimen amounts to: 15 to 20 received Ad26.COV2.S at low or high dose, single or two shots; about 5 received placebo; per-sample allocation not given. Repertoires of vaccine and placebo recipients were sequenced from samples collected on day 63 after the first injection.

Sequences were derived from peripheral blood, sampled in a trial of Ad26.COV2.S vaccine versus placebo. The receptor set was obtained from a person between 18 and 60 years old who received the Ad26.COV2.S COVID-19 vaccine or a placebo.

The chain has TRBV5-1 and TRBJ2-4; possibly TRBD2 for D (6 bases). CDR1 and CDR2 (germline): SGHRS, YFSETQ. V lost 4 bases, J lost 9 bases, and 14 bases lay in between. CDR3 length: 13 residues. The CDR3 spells CASSRGAGSIQYF. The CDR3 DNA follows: TGCGCCAGCAGCCGAGGGGCCGGGAGCATTCAGTACTTC.

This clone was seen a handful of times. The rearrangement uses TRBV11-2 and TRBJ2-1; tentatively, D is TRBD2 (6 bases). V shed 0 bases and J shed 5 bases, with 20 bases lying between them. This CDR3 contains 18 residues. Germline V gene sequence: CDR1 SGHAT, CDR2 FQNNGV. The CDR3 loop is CASSLDHRRARAHNEQFF. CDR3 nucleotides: TGTGCCAGCAGCTTAGATCATAGGAGGGCTAGGGCCCACAATGAGCAGTTCTTC. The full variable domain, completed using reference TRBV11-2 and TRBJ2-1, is EAGVAQSPRYKIIEKRQSVAFWCNPISGHATLYWYQQILGQGPKLLIQFQNNGVVDDSQLPKDRFSAERLKGVDSTLKIQPAKLEDSAVYLCASSLDHRRARAHNEQFFGPGTRLTVL.

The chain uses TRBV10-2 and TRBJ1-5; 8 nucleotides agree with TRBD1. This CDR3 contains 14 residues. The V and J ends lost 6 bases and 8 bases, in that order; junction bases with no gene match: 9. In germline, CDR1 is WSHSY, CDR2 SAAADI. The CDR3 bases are TGCGCCAGCAGCATCGGACAGGGAAGTAAGCCCCAGCATTTT. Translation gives CASSIGQGSKPQHF.

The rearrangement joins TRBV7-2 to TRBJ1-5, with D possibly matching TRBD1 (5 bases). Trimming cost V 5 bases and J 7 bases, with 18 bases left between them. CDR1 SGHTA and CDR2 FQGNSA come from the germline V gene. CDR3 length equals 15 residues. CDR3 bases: TGTGCCAGCAGCCTTAGGCGCGGGGACGGACAGCCCCAGCATTTT. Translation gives CASSLRRGDGQPQHF.

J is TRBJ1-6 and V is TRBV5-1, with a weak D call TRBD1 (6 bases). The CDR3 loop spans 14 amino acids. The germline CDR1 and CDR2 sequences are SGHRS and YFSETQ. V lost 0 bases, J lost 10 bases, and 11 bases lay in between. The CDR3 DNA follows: TGCGCCAGCAGCTTGGAACAGGGATTCTCACCCCTCCACTTT. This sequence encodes CASSLEQGFSPLHF.

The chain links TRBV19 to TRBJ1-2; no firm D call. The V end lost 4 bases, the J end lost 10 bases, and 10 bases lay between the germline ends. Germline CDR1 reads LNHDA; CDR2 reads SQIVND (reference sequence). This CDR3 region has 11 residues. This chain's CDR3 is CASSTNIHYTF. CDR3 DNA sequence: TGTGCCAGTAGTACTAATATACACTACACCTTC.

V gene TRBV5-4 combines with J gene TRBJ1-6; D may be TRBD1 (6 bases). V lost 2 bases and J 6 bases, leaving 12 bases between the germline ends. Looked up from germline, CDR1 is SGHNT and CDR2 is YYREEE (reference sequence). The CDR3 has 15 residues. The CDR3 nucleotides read TGTGCCAGCAGCTTTGGTACAGGGACTAATTCACCCCTCCACTTT. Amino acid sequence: CASSFGTGTNSPLHF.

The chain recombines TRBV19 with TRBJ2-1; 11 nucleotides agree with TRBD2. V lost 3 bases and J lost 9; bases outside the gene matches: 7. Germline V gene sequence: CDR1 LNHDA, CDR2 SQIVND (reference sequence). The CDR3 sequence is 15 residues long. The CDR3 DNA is TGTGCCAGTAGTATTTCACTAGCGGGGGTTACTGAGCAGTTCTTC. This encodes CASSISLAGVTEQFF.

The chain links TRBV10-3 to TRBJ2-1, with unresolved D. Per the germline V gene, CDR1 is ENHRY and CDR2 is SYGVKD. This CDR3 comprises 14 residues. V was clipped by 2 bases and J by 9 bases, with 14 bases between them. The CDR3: CAISEQRSPVEQFF. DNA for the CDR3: TGTGCCATCAGTGAGCAACGCTCCCCCGTTGAGCAGTTCTTC.

The CDR3, as DNA: TGTGCCAGCAGCTTAGGGGGGAGCTATGGCTACACCTTC. Protein sequence: CASSLGGSYGYTF. The rearrangement joins TRBV7-2 to TRBJ1-2, with D possibly being TRBD1 (5 bases). This CDR3 is built from 13 residues. The ends were cut back, 1 base at V and 4 bases at J, with 7 bases in the middle. CDR1 and CDR2 from the germline V gene are SGHTA and FQGNSA.

CDR3 protein: CASSPGQEWEAFF. CDR3 DNA: TGTGCCAGCTCACCGGGACAAGAATGGGAAGCTTTCTTT. The chain links TRBV18 to TRBJ1-1, with D perhaps TRBD1 (6 bases). This CDR3 has 13 residues. Trimming took off 3 bases at V and 8 bases at J, with 13 bases between the two ends. From germline, CDR1 is KGHSH and CDR2 LQKENI.

CDR3 in DNA: TGTGCCAGTAGTATAGAGGGTAGGGGCTACGAGCAGTACTTC. Its protein product is CASSIEGRGYEQYF. V and J are TRBV19 and TRBJ2-7, with D tentatively TRBD1 (5 bases). The ends were cut back, 0 bases at V and 3 bases at J, with 9 bases in the middle. Per germline, CDR1 LNHDA and CDR2 SQIVND (reference sequence). CDR3 size: 14 residues.

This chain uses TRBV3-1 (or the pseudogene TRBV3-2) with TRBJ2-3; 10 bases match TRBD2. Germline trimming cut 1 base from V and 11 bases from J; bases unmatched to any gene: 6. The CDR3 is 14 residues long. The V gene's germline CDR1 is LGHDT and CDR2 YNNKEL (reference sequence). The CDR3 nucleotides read TGTGCCAGCAGCCAAGGTGCTAGCGGGGGAAGGCAGTATTTT. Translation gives CASSQGASGGRQYF.

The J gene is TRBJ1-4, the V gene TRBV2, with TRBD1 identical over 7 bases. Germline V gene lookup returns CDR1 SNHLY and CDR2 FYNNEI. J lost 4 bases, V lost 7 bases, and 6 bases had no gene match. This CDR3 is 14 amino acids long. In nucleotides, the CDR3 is TGTGCCAGCAACTCAGGGGGTCTTAATGAAAAACTGTTTTTT. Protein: CASNSGGLNEKLFF. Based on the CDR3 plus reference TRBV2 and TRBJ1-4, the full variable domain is EPEVTQTPSHQVTQMGQEVILRCVPISNHLYFYWYRQILGQKVEFLVSFYNNEISEKSEIFDDQFSVERPDGSNFTLKIRSTKLEDSAMYFCASNSGGLNEKLFFGSGTQLSVL.

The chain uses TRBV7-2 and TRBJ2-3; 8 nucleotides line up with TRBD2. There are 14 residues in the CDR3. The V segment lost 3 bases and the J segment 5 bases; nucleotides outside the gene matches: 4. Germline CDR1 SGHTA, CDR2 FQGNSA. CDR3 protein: CASSLDRGGDTQYF. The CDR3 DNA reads TGTGCCAGCAGCTTGGATCGGGGGGGAGATACGCAGTATTTT.

CDR3 region: CASSRTVAEAFF. CDR3 coding DNA: TGTGCCAGCAGCCGGACAGTCGCTGAAGCTTTCTTT. The chain recombines TRBV7-8 with TRBJ1-1; perhaps TRBD1 as D (6 bases). Deletions cut 5 bases from V and 6 bases from J, with 10 bases between. CDR3 length equals 12 residues. Germline CDR1 is SGHVS and CDR2 is FQNEAQ.

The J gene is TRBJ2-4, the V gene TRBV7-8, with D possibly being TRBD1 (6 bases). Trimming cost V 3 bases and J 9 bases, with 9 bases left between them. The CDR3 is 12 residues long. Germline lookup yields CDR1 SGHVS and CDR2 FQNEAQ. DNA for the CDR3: TGTGCCAGCAGCTTGGGGGCAGGCATTCAGTACTTC. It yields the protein CASSLGAGIQYF.

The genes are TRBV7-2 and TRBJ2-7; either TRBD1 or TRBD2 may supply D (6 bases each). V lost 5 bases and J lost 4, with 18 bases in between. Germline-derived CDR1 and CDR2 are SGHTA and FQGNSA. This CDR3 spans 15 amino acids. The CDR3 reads CASSPGGGPGYEQYF. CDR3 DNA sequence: TGTGCCAGCAGCCCCGGAGGGGGGCCGGGGTACGAGCAGTACTTC.

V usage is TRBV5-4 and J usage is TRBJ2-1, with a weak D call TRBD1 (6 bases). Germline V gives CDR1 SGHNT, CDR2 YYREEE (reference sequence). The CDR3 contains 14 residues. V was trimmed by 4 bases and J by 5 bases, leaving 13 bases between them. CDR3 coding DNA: TGTGCCAGCAGCACCCCGGGACAACACAATGAGCAGTTCTTC. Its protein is CASSTPGQHNEQFF.

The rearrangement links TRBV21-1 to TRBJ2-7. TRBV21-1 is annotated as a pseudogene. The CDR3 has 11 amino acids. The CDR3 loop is CASSKTRTGSF. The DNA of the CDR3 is TGTGCCAGCAGCAAAACGAGGACGGGTAGCTTC.

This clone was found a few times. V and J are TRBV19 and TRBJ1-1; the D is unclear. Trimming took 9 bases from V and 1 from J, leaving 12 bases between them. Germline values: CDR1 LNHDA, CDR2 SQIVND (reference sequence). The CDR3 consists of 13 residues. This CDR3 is CASTWTENTEAFF. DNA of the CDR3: TGTGCCAGCACCTGGACTGAGAACACTGAAGCTTTCTTT.

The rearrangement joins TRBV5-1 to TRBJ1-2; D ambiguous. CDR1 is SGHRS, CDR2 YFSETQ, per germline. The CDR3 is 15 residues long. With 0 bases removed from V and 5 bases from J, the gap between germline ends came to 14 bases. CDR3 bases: TGCGCCAGCAGCTTGGTTCCCAGTTTACCTTATGGCTACACCTTC. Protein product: CASSLVPSLPYGYTF.

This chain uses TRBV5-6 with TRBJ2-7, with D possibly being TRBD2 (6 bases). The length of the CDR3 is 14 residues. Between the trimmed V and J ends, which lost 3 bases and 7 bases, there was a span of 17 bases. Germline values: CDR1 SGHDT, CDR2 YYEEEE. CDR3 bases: TGTGCCAGCAGCTCTACACTTGGGGCGGGGGAGCAGTACTTC. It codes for CASSSTLGAGEQYF.

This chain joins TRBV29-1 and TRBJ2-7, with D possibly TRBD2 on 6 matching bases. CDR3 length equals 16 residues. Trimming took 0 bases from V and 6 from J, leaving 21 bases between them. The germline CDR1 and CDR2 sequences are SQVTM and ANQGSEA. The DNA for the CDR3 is TGCAGCGTTGAAGAAGGGAGGCCGCAGGCCCGTAGCGAGCAGTACTTC. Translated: CSVEEGRPQARSEQYF.

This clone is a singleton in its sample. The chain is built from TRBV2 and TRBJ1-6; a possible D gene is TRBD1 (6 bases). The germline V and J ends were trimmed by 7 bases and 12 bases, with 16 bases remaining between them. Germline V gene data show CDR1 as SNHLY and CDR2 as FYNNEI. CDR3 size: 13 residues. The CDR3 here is CASTGSQGLPLHF. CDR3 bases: TGTGCCAGCACAGGCTCACAGGGTTTACCCCTCCACTTT.

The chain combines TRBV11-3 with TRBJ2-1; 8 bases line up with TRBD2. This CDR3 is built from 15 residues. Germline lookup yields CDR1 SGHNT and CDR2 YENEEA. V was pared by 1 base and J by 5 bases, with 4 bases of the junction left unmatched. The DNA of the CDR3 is TGTGCCAGCAGCTTAGGCCGAGCGGGGGACAATGAGCAGTTCTTC. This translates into CASSLGRAGDNEQFF.

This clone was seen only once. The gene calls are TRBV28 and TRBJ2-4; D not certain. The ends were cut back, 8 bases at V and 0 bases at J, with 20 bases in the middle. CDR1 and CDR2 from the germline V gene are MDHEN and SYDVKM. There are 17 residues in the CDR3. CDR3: CASGDPRTYIAKNIQYF. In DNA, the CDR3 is TGTGCCAGCGGAGACCCAAGGACCTATATAGCCAAAAACATTCAGTACTTC.

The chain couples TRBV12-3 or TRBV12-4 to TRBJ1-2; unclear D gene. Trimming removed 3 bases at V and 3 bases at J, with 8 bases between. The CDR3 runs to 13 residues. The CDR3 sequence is CASSFSVDYGYTF. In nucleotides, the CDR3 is TGTGCCAGCAGTTTCTCAGTCGACTATGGCTACACCTTC.

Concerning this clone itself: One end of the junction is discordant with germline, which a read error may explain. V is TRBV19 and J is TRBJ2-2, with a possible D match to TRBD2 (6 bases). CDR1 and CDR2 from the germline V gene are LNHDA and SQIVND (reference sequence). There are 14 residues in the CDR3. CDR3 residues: CASSRWGVTGELFF. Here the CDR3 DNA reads TGTGCCAGCAGTAGGTGGGGGGTCACCGGGGAGCTGTTTTTT. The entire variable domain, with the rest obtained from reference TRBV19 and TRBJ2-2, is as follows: DGGITQSPKYLFRKEGQNVTLSCEQNLNHDAMYWYRQDPGQGLRLIYYSQIVNDFQKGDIAEGYSVSREKKESFPLTVTSAQKNPTAFYLCASSRWGVTGELFFGEGSRLTVL.

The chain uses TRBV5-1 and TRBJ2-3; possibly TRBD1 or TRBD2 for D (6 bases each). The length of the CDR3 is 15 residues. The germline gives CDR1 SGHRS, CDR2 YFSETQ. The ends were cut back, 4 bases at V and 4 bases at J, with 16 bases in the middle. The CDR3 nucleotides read TGCGCCAGCAGCCCCGAAGCCGGGGGCGCAGATACGCAGTATTTT. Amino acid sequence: CASSPEAGGADTQYF. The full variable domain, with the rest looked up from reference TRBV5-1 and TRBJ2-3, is KAGVTQTPRYLIKTRGQQVTLSCSPISGHRSVSWYQQTPGQGLQFLFEYFSETQRNKGNFPGRFSGRQFSNSRSEMNVSTLELGDSALYLCASSPEAGGADTQYFGPGTRLTVL.